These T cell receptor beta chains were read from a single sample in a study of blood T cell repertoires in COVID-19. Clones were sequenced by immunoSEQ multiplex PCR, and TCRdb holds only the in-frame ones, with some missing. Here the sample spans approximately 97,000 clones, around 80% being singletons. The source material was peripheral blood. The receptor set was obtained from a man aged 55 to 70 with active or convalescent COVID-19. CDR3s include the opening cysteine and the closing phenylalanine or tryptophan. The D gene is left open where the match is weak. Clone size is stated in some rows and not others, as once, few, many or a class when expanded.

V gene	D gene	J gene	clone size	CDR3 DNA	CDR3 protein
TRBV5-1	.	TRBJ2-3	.	TGCGCCAGCAGCTTGGGGGACTCCACAGATACGCAGTATTTT	CASSLGDSTDTQYF
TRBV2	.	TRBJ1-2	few	TGTGCCAGCAGGGCCCAGGGCTATGGCTACACCTTC	CASRAQGYGYTF
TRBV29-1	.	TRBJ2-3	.	TGCAGCGTTGTTAGGGGTGGAGATACGCAGTATTTT	CSVVRGGDTQYF
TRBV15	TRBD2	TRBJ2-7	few	TGTGCCACCAGCGGGGACAGGACTAGCGGGAGTCTCCTCTACGAGCAGTACTTC	CATSGDRTSGSLLYEQYF
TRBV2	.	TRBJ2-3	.	TGTGCCAGCAGGACCCCGGGGTACGCACAGATAACGCAGTATTTT	CASRTPGYAQITQYF
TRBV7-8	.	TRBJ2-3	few	TGTGCCAGCAGCCGCCAGTATACGCAGTATTTT	CASSRQYTQYF
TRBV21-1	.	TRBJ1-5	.	TGTGCCAGCAGCAAAGACGCCTGTACAGGGAGCAATCAGCCCCAGCATTTT	CASSKDACTGSNQPQHF
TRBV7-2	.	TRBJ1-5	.	TGTGCCAGCAGCCACGACCGGGGGAGAAGTCAGCCCCAGCATTTT	CASSHDRGRSQPQHF
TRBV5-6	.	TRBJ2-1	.	TGTGCCAGCAGGCGGAGGGGTGAGCAGTTCTTC	CASRRRGEQFF
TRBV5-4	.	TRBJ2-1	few	TGTGCCAGTCGGCCAATGGGAGACAATGAGCAGTTCTTC	CASRPMGDNEQFF
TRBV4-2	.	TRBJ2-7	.	TGTGCCAGCTCTTCGGGGTACGAGCAGTACTTC	CASSSGYEQYF
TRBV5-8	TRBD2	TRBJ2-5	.	TGTGCCAGCAGCCGGACTAGCGGGAGAAAAGAGACCCAGTACTTC	CASSRTSGRKETQYF
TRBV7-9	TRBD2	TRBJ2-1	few	TGTGCCAGCAGCGTACTAGCGGGAGTTTACAATGAGCAGTTCTTC	CASSVLAGVYNEQFF
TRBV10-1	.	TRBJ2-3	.	TGCGCCAGCAGTGAAGACAGGTCAGATACGCAGTATTTT	CASSEDRSDTQYF
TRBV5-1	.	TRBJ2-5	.	TGCGCCAGCAGCTTGGTCGGGGTTGAGACCCAGTACTTC	CASSLVGVETQYF
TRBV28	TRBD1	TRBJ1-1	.	TGTGCCAGCAGTCAATTGGGACAGGGGAACACTGAAGCTTTCTTT	CASSQLGQGNTEAFF
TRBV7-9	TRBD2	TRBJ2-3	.	TGTGCCAGCAGCCCCCGACTAGCGGGCTCCACAGATACGCAGTATTTT	CASSPRLAGSTDTQYF
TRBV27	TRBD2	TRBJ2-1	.	TGTGCCAGCAGGCTAGCGGGAGGGCCGAGTGAGCAGTTCTTC	CASRLAGGPSEQFF
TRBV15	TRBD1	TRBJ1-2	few	TGTGCCACCAGCAGACTACAGACAGGGAACCCCTCTGGCTACACCTTC	CATSRLQTGNPSGYTF
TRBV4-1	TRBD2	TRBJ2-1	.	TGCGCCAGCAGCCAAGAAGGCGGGAGGGGACCCAATGAGCAGTTCTTC	CASSQEGGRGPNEQFF
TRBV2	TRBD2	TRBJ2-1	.	TGTGCCAGCAGTGATTATAGCGGGGAGCAGTTCTTC	CASSDYSGEQFF
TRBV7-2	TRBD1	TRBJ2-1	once	TGTGCCAGCAGCCTGCGGGACAGGGTTAGCCATGAGCAGTTCTTC	CASSLRDRVSHEQFF
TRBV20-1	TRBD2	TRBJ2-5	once	TGCAGTGCTAGTTCGGGAGGGCCAGAGACCCAGTACTTC	CSASSGGPETQYF
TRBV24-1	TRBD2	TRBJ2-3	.	TGTGCCACCAGTGACTTGACTAGCGGGAGAACAGATACGCAGTATTTT	CATSDLTSGRTDTQYF
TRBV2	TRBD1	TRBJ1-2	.	TGTGCCAGCGATCCAGGGGGCAACTATGGCTACACCTTC	CASDPGGNYGYTF
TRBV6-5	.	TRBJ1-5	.	TGTGCCAGCAGGCGGACAGCAAGCAATCAGCCCCAGCATTTT	CASRRTASNQPQHF
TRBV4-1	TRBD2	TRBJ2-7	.	TGCGCCAGCAGCCAAGATCCCTCTAGCGGGGGGGCCTACGAGCAGTACTTC	CASSQDPSSGGAYEQYF
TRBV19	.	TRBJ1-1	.	TGTGCCAGTGTCATCGGGAACACTGAAGCTTTCTTT	CASVIGNTEAFF
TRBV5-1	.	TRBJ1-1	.	TGCGCCAGCAGCCTGAACACAGGGAGCACTGAAGCTTTCTTT	CASSLNTGSTEAFF
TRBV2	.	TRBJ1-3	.	TGTGCCAGCGGCACAGTTCCGTGGAACACCATATATTTT	CASGTVPWNTIYF
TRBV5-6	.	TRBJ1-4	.	TGTGCCAGCAGCCACCTAGATGATACAACTAATGAAAAACTGTTTTTT	CASSHLDDTTNEKLFF
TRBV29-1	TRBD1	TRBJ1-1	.	TGCAGCGTTGATCGGACAGGGGCGCAGGCTTTCTTT	CSVDRTGAQAFF
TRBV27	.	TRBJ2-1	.	TGTGCCAGCAGTTTCCCCGGAGGGCCCGCAAATGAGCAGTTCTTC	CASSFPGGPANEQFF
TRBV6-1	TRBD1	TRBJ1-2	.	TGTGCCAGCAGTGAATCCGGGACAGGGCGTCAGGGCTACACCTTC	CASSESGTGRQGYTF
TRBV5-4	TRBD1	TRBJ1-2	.	TGTGCCAGCAGCCGACAGGGGGCGAACTATGGCTACACCTTC	CASSRQGANYGYTF
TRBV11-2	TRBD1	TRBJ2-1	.	TGTGCCAGCAGCTTGGACAGGCACAATGAGCAGTTCTTC	CASSLDRHNEQFF
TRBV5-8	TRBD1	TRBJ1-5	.	TGTGCCAGCAGGGGCGGGACAGCTCTTCGCAATCAGCCCCAGCATTTT	CASRGGTALRNQPQHF
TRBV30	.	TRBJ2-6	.	TGTGCCTGGGCGGGAACTGGGGCCAACGTCCTGACTTTC	CAWAGTGANVLTF
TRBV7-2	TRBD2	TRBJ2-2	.	TGTGCCAGCAGTCAACTCGGGACTAGCGGGAGCACCGGGGAGCTGTTTTTT	CASSQLGTSGSTGELFF
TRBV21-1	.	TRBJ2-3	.	TGTGCCAGCAGCAGCGGGCAGGGGGCGAAAAGAAGCGCAGATACGCAGTATTTT	CASSSGQGAKRSADTQYF
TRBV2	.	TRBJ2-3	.	TGTGCCAGCAGTGAACGGCGGAGCACAGATACGCAGTATTTT	CASSERRSTDTQYF
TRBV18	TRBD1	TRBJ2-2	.	TGTGCCAGCTCATCGGCCGGACAGGGGGCTACCGGGGAGCTGTTTTTT	CASSSAGQGATGELFF
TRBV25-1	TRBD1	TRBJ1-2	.	TGTGCCAGCAGTGAATCCGGGACAGGGGTTCACAGTTACACCTTC	CASSESGTGVHSYTF
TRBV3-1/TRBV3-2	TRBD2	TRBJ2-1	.	TGTGCCAGCAGCCCTAGTAGCGGGATAATGACCTTCAATGAGCAGTTCTTC	CASSPSSGIMTFNEQFF
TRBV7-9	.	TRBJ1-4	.	TGTGCCAGCAGCTTACAGGGTCGCGCGGAAAAACTGTTTTTT	CASSLQGRAEKLFF